This entry lists 6 T cell receptor beta chains sequenced from one sample in a study of cytomegalovirus exposure and HLA in healthy donors. This PCR relied on a set of 60 Vbeta primers and 13 Jbeta primers. The protocol was immunoSEQ multiplex PCR, while the TCRdb copy is restricted to in-frame clones and leaves out a portion. This table has 90,000 to 120,000 clones, 70% to 80% appearing once. Sequencing used PBMCs. The receptor source for this set is a female donor in good health and CMV-seropositive.

In its sample, this clone was seen once. At one boundary the junction diverges from the germline segment, which might be a read error. Other DNA sequences within the sample encode an identical CDR3. The CDR3 DNA is TGTGCCAGCAGCGTGGACAGGGACTATGGCTATACCTTC. Its protein is CASSVDRDYGYTF. The rearrangement links TRBV7-8 to TRBJ1-2; 8 bases are shared with TRBD1. This CDR3 has 13 residues. CDR1 and CDR2 from the germline V gene are SGHVS and FQNEAQ.

As concerns this clone: This specimen includes other DNA sequences encoding the same CDR3. The chain links TRBV28 to TRBJ1-1, with no clear D. CDR3 length: 13 amino acids. Germline V gene data show CDR1 as MDHEN and CDR2 as SYDVKM. V was clipped by 4 bases and J by 0 bases, with 6 bases between them. CDR3 sequence: CASSSHMNTEAFF. The CDR3 DNA sequence: TGTGCCAGCAGTTCTCACATGAACACTGAAGCTTTCTTT.

This sequence joins TRBV5-1 and TRBJ2-7; TRBD1 matches 7 bases. With 1 base clipped from V and 5 bases from J, the junction kept 9 bases outside the gene matches. Germline V gene lookup returns CDR1 SGHRS and CDR2 YFSETQ. This CDR3 has 15 residues. The CDR3 DNA reads as TGCGCCAGCAGCTTGACGAATGACAGGGTTCACGAGCAGTACTTC. This translates into CASSLTNDRVHEQYF.

This clone was found a few times. This chain uses TRBV4-3 with TRBJ2-3; 9 bases fit TRBD2. Germline CDR1 reads LGHNA; CDR2 reads YSLEER. There are 19 residues in the CDR3. V lost 1 base to trimming and J lost 3 bases; unmatched junction nucleotides: 14. CDR3 loop: CASSQGNGAGGMKTDTQYF. The DNA for the CDR3 is TGCGCCAGCAGCCAAGGAAATGGAGCGGGGGGAATGAAGACAGATACGCAGTATTTT.

This chain joins TRBV19 and TRBJ1-5; 8 positions match TRBD1. V trimming: 7 bases; J trimming: 3 bases; junction bases outside the gene matches: 8. The CDR3 has 15 residues. Germline CDR1 reads LNHDA; CDR2 reads SQIVND (reference sequence). This chain's CDR3 is CASTDRGGFNQPQHF. As DNA, the CDR3 is TGTGCCAGTACAGACAGGGGCGGATTCAATCAGCCCCAGCATTTT.

The V gene is TRBV4-2, the J gene TRBJ1-2; D gene ambiguous. Trimming stripped 8 bases from V and 0 bases from J, with 13 bases between. Germline CDR1 LGHNA, CDR2 YNFKEQ. This CDR3 spans 14 amino acids. Here the CDR3 reads CASRTKGANYGYTF. CDR3 DNA: TGTGCCAGCCGTACGAAGGGAGCTAACTATGGCTACACCTTC.